The 11 T cell receptor beta chains below come from one sample, sequenced in a study of cytomegalovirus exposure and HLA in healthy donors. PCR employed 60 Vbeta and 13 Jbeta primers. The protocol was immunoSEQ multiplex PCR, while the TCRdb copy is restricted to in-frame clones and leaves out a portion. This sample has 73,000 or so clones, with 81% found just once. The sequenced sample consisted of PBMCs. Every receptor here comes from a human donor in good health.

Remarks on this clone: The junction and the germline gene differ at one end; a read error may be behind it. The rearrangement links TRBV7-7 to TRBJ1-2, with 8 bases identical to TRBD1. The V gene's germline CDR1 is SSHAT and CDR2 FNYEAQ (reference sequence). This CDR3 contains 14 residues. The CDR3 loop reads CASSFRTGRSGYPF. DNA for the CDR3: TGTGCCAGCAGCTTTCGGACAGGGCGGAGTGGCTACCCCTTC.

The rearrangement joins TRBV5-1 to TRBJ2-7; D might be TRBD1 (5 bases). The CDR3 has 14 residues. In germline, CDR1 is SGHRS, CDR2 YFSETQ. Deletions cut 5 bases from V and 6 bases from J, with 18 bases between. CDR3: CASREQASRSEQYF. CDR3 sequence (DNA): TGCGCCAGCAGGGAACAGGCAAGTCGAAGCGAGCAGTACTTC.

This clone was detected once. The chain couples TRBV6-1 to TRBJ1-2; 10 bases agree with TRBD1. CDR1 is MNHNS and CDR2 is SASEGT in the germline V gene. With 10 bases clipped from V and 3 bases from J, the junction kept 8 bases outside the gene matches. This CDR3 has 14 amino acids. The CDR3 reads CATTAGTGDYGYTF. CDR3 in DNA: TGTGCCACCACGGCGGGGACAGGGGACTATGGCTACACCTTC.

CDR3 nucleotides: TGTGCCAGCAGGCCGGCGGGGGGCCGCTTAGATACGCAGTATTTT. Its protein is CASRPAGGRLDTQYF. The V gene is TRBV6-5, the J gene TRBJ2-3; 8 bases are a match to TRBD2. The CDR3 extends over 15 amino acids. V was clipped by 6 bases and J by 5 bases; unmatched bases: 10. CDR1 is MNHEY and CDR2 is SVGAGI in the germline V gene.

This chain connects TRBV19 to TRBJ1-6; D might be TRBD1 (5 bases). The CDR3 extends over 17 amino acids. Trimming removed 6 bases at V and 5 bases at J, with 20 bases between. Germline V lookup: CDR1 LNHDA, CDR2 SQIVND (reference sequence). CDR3 in DNA: TGTGCCAGTAGCCTAAAAAGGGGAAGGCTGAATAATTCACCCCTCCACTTT. Protein: CASSLKRGRLNNSPLHF.

The chain recombines TRBV5-8 with TRBJ1-4; no definite D call. This CDR3 is 17 amino acids long. Trimming pared 1 base from V and 5 bases from J, leaving 18 bases between. The germline CDR1 and CDR2 sequences are SGHTS and YDEGEE. As DNA, the CDR3 is TGTGCCAGCAGCTTGTATTCCCCCGGCGGGCACAATGAAAAACTGTTTTTT. Translated, it gives CASSLYSPGGHNEKLFF.

The chain links TRBV6-5 to TRBJ2-7; TRBD1 agrees at 8 bases. The V and J ends lost 6 bases and 4 bases, in that order; junction bases with no gene match: 11. This CDR3 has 15 residues. The V gene's germline CDR1 is MNHEY and CDR2 SVGAGI. The CDR3 sequence: CASSITGTGVYEQYF. The CDR3 DNA is TGTGCCAGCAGCATAACCGGGACAGGAGTATACGAGCAGTACTTC.

This clone occurred once. The chain employs TRBV7-8 and TRBJ1-5; D possibly corresponds to TRBD1 (6 bases). Trimming took 0 bases from V and 4 from J, leaving 10 bases between them. The CDR3 extends over 15 amino acids. Per germline, CDR1 SGHVS and CDR2 FQNEAQ. CDR3 in amino acids: CASSLAGGGNQPQHF. DNA for the CDR3: TGTGCCAGCAGCTTAGCAGGGGGAGGGAATCAGCCCCAGCATTTT.

The CDR3 loop reads CASSLGEGTSFF. The CDR3 coding sequence is TGTGCCAGCAGCTTAGGGGAGGGGACTTCTTTCTTT. The chain is built from TRBV11-3 and TRBJ1-1; possibly TRBD1 for D (5 bases). Trimming left V 1 base short and J 12 bases short, with 12 bases between. The CDR3 length is 12 residues. The germline CDR1 and CDR2 sequences are SGHNT and YENEEA.

V and J are TRBV12-2 and TRBJ1-2; TRBD1 was called by the table and not checked on the DNA. TRBV12-2 is recorded as a pseudogene. This CDR3 region has 12 residues. The CDR3, as DNA: TGTGCAAGTCGCTTACCAAACTATGGCTACACCTTC. This encodes CASRLPNYGYTF.

The chain uses TRBV7-3 and TRBJ1-1; D may be TRBD1 (5 bases). The CDR3 contains 14 residues. The germline gives CDR1 SGHTA, CDR2 FQGTGA. V dropped 2 bases and J dropped 0 bases, with 7 bases sitting between them. The CDR3 is CASSLSGMNTEAFF. CDR3 coding DNA: TGTGCCAGCAGCTTATCAGGGATGAACACTGAAGCTTTCTTT. Filled out from reference TRBV7-3 and TRBJ1-1, the complete variable domain reads GAGVSQTPSNKVTEKGKYVELRCDPISGHTALYWYRQSLGQGPEFLIYFQGTGAADDSGLPNDRFFAVRPEGSVSTLKIQRTERGDSAVYLCASSLSGMNTEAFFGQGTRLTVV.